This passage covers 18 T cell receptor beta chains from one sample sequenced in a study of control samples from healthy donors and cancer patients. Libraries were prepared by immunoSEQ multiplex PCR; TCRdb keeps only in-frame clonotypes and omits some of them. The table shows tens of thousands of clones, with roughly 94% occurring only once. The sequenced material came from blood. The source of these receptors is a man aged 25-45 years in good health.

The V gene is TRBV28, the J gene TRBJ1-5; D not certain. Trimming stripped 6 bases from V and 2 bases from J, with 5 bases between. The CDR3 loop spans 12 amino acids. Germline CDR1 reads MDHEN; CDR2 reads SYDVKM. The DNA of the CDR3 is TGTGCCAGCAGAACAGGCAATCAGCCCCAGCATTTT. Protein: CASRTGNQPQHF.

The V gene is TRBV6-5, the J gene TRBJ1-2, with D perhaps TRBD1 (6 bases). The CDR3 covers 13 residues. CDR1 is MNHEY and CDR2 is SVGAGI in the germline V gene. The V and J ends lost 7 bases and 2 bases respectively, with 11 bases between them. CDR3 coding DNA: TGTGCCAGCATTGGGACACCGAACTATGGCTACACCTTC. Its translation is CASIGTPNYGYTF.

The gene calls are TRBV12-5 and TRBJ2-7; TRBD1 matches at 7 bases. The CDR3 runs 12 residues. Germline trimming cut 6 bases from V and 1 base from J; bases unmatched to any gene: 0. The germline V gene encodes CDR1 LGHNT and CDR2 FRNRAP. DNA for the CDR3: TGTGCTAGTGGGGGACAGTCCTACGAGCAGTACTTC. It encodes CASGGQSYEQYF.

The CDR3 here is CASSVLGAGELFF. The CDR3, as DNA: TGTGCCAGCAGCGTACTAGGGGCCGGGGAGCTGTTTTTT. V and J are TRBV7-3 and TRBJ2-2; D tentatively fits TRBD1 or TRBD2 (5 bases each). CDR3 length equals 13 residues. CDR1 and CDR2 from the germline V gene are SGHTA and FQGTGA. Between the trimmed V and J ends, which lost 5 bases and 6 bases, there was a span of 10 bases.

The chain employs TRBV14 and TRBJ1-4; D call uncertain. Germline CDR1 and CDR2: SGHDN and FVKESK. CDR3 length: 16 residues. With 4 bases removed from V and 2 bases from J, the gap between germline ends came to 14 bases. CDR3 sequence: CASSRGGKATNEKLFF. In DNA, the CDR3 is TGTGCCAGCAGCCGTGGAGGGAAGGCGACTAATGAAAAACTGTTTTTT.

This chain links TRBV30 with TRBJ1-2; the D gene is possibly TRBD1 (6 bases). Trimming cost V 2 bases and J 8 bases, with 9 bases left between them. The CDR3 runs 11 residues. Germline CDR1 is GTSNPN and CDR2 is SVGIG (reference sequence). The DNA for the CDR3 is TGTGCCTGGAGTTTGGGGGGCGGCTACACCTTC. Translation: CAWSLGGGYTF.

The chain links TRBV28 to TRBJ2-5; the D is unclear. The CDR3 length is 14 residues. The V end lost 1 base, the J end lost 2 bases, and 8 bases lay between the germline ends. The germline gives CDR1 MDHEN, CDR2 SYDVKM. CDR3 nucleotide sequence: TGTGCCAGCAGTTTATTGTCCTTACAAGAGACCCAGTACTTC. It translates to CASSLLSLQETQYF. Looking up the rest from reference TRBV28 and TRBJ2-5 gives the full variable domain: DVKVTQSSRYLVKRTGEKVFLECVQDMDHENMFWYRQDPGLGLRLIYFSYDVKMKEKGDIPEGYSVSREKKERFSLILESASTNQTSMYLCASSLLSLQETQYFGPGTRLLVL.

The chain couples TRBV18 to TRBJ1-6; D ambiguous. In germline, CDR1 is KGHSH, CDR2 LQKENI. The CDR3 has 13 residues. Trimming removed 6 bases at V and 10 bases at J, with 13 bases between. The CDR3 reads CASSPKGSSPLHF. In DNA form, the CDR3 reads TGTGCCAGCTCTCCAAAAGGGAGCTCACCCCTCCACTTT.

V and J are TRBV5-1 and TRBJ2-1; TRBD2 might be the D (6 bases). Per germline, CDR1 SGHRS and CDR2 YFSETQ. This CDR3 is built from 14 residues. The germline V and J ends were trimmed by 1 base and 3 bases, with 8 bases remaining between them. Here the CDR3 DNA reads TGCGCCAGCAGCTTGTCGGGAGACTACAATGAGCAGTTCTTC. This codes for CASSLSGDYNEQFF.

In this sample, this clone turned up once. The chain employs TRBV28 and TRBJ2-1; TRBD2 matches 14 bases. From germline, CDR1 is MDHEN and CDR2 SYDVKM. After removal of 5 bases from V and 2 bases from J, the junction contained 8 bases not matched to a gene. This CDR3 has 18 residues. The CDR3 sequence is CASSPGLAGAGPYNEQFF. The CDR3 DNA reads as TGTGCCAGCAGTCCGGGACTAGCGGGAGCGGGCCCCTACAATGAGCAGTTCTTC. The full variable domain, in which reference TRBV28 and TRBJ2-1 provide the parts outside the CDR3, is DVKVTQSSRYLVKRTGEKVFLECVQDMDHENMFWYRQDPGLGLRLIYFSYDVKMKEKGDIPEGYSVSREKKERFSLILESASTNQTSMYLCASSPGLAGAGPYNEQFFGPGTRLTVL.

The DNA for the CDR3 is TGTGCCAGCAGTCCCACAGGGAGAGGGACCTACGAGCAGTACTTC. It encodes CASSPTGRGTYEQYF. The rearrangement links TRBV27 to TRBJ2-7; TRBD1 is a possible D gene (6 bases). V dropped 5 bases and J dropped 2 bases, with 16 bases sitting between them. Germline CDR1 MNHEY, CDR2 SMNVEV (reference sequence). The CDR3 is 15 amino acids.

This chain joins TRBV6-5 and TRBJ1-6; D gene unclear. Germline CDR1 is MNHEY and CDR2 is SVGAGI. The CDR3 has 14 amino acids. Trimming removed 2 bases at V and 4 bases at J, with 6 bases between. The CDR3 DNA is TGTGCCAGCAGTTACGGACGATATAATTCACCCCTCCACTTT. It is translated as CASSYGRYNSPLHF.

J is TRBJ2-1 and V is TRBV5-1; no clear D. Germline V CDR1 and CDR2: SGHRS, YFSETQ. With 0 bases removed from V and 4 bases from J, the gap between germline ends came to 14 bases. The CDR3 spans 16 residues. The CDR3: CASSLGATPRYNEQFF. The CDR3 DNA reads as TGCGCCAGCAGCTTGGGGGCTACCCCCCGATACAATGAGCAGTTCTTC.

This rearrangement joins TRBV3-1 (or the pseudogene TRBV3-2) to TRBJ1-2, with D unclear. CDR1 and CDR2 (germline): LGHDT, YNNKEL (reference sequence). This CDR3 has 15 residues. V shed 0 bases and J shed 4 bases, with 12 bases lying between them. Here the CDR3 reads CASSQDRDRSYGYTF. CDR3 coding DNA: TGTGCCAGCAGCCAAGATCGTGACCGGTCCTATGGCTACACCTTC.

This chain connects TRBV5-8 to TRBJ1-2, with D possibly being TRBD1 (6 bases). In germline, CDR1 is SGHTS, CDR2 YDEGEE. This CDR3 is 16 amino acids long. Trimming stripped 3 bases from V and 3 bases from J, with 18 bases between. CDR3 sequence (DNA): TGTGCCAGCAGCTGGAGAGGACAGATGTCGGACTATGGCTACACCTTC. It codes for CASSWRGQMSDYGYTF.

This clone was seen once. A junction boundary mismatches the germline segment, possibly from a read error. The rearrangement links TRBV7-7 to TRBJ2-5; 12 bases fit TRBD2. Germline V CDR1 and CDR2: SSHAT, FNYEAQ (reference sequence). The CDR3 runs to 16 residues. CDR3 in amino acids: CASTPARLAGVETQYF. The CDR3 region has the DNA TGTGCTAGCACCCCAGCGCGACTAGCGGGAGTGGAGACCCAGTACTTC.

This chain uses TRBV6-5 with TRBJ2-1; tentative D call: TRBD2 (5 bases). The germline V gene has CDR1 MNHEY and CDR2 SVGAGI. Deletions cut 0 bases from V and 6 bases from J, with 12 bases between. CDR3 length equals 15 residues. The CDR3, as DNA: TGTGCCAGCAGTTACTCCGAGGGCTTAAGCAATGAGCAGTTCTTC. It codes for CASSYSEGLSNEQFF.

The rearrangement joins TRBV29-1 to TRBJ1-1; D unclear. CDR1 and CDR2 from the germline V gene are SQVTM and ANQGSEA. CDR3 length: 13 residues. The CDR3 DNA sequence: TGCGGAGCGTTGCCCCGGGAGAACACTGAAGCTTTCTTT. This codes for CGALPRENTEAFF.